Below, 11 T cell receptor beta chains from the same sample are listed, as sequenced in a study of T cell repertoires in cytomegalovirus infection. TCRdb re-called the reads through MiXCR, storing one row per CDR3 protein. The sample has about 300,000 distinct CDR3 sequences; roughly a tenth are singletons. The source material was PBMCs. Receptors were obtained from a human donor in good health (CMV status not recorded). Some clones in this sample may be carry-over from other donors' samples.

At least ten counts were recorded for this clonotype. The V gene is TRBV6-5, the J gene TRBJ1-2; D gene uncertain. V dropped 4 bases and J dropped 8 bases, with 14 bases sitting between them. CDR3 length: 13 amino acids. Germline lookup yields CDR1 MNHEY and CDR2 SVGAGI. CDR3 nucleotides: TGTGCCAGCAGTTCCGATCCTCTCTTGGGCTACACCTTC. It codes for CASSSDPLLGYTF.

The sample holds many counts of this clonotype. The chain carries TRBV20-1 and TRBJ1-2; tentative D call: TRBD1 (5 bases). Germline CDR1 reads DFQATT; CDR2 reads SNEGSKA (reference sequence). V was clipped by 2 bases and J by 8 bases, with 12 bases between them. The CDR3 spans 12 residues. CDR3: CSARNPRGGYTF. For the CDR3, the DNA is TGCAGTGCTAGAAACCCCCGGGGGGGCTACACCTTC.

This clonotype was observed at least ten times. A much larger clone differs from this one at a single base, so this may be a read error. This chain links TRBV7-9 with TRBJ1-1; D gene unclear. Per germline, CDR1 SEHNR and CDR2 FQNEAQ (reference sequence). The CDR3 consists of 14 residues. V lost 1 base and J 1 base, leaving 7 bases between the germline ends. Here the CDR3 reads CASSLGHPNTEAFF. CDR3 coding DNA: TGTGCCAGCAGCTTAGGACACCCGAACACTGAAGCTTTCTTT.

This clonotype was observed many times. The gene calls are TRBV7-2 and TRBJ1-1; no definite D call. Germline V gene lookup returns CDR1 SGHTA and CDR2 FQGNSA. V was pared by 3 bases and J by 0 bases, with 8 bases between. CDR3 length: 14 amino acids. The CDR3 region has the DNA TGTGCCAGCAGCTTCGGACTGATGAACACTGAAGCTTTCTTT. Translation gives CASSFGLMNTEAFF.

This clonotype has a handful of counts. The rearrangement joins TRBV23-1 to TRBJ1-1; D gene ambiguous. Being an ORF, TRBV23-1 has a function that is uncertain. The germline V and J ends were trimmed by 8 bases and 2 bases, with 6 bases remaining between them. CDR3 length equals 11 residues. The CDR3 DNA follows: TGCGCCAGCGTGAACAACACTGAAGCTTTCTTT. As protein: CASVNNTEAFF.

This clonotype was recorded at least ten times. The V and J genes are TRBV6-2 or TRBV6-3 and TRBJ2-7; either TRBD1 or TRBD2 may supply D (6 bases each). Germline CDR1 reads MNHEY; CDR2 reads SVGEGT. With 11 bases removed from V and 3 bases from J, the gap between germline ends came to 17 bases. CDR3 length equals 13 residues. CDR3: CAGNRGPCYEQYV. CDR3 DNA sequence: TGTGCCGGAAACCGGGGGCCCTGCTACGAGCAGTACGTC.

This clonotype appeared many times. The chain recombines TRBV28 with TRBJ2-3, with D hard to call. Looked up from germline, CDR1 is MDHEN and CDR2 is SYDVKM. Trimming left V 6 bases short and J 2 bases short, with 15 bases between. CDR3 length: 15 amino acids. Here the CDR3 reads CASRLSRRLTDTQYF. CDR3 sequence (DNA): TGTGCCAGCAGGCTCAGTCGTCGGCTCACAGATACGCAGTATTTT.

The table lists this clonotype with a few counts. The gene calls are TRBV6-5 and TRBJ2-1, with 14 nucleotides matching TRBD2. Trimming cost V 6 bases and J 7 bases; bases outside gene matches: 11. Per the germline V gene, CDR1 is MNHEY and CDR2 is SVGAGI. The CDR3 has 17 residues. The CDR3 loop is CASRKTTGTSGGNEQFF. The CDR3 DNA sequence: TGTGCCAGCAGGAAAACAACCGGGACTAGCGGGGGTAATGAGCAGTTCTTC.

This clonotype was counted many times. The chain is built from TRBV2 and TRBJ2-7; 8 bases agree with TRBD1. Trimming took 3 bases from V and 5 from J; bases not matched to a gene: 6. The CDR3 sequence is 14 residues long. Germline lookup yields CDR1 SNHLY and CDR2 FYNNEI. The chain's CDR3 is CASSDRDRGDEQYF. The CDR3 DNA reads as TGTGCCAGCAGTGATCGCGACAGGGGTGACGAGCAGTACTTC. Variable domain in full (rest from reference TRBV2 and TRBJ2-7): EPEVTQTPSHQVTQMGQEVILRCVPISNHLYFYWYRQILGQKVEFLVSFYNNEISEKSEIFDDQFSVERPDGSNFTLKIRSTKLEDSAMYFCASSDRDRGDEQYFGPGTRLTVT.

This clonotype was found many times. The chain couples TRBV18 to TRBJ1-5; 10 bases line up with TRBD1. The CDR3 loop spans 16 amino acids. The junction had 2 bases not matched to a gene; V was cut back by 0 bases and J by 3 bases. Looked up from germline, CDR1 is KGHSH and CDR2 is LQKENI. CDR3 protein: CASSPPGQGNNQPQHF. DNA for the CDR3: TGTGCCAGCTCACCACCGGGACAGGGGAACAATCAGCCCCAGCATTTT.

In DNA, the CDR3 is TGCAGCGTTGTATCTGGGGGTGGTATGGATCAGCCCCAGCATTTT. Residues: CSVVSGGGMDQPQHF. The rearrangement uses TRBV29-1 and TRBJ1-5; tentatively, D is TRBD1 (5 bases). The V end lost 4 bases, the J end lost 5 bases, and 18 bases lay between the germline ends. The germline V gene has CDR1 SQVTM and CDR2 ANQGSEA. This CDR3 comprises 15 residues.